Shown below are 19 T cell receptor beta chains from a single sample sequenced in a study of cytomegalovirus exposure and HLA in healthy donors. TCRdb's copy holds only in-frame clones and misses some; the assay was immunoSEQ multiplex PCR. The data hold 100,000 or so clones, with about 90% observed a single time. Material for sequencing was PBMCs. The receptors were gathered from a man between 18 and 35 years old in good health and CMV-seropositive.

The rearrangement uses TRBV7-8 and TRBJ1-1; TRBD1 matches 7 bases. V lost 5 bases, J lost 3 bases, and 9 bases stayed unmatched. From germline, CDR1 is SGHVS and CDR2 FQNEAQ. The CDR3 loop spans 15 amino acids. CDR3 sequence reads: CASSQPQGEDTEAFF. CDR3 DNA sequence: TGTGCCAGCAGCCAACCCCAGGGGGAGGACACTGAAGCTTTCTTT.

V and J are TRBV19 and TRBJ1-1, with 7 bases fitting TRBD1. CDR3 length: 15 residues. V shed 3 bases, J shed 1 base, and the junction held 5 bases outside the gene matches. The germline CDR1 and CDR2 sequences are LNHDA and SQIVND (reference sequence). The CDR3 DNA reads TGTGCCAGTAGTATGAGCAGGGGGTGGAACACTGAAGCTTTCTTT. Translating it yields CASSMSRGWNTEAFF.

This chain joins TRBV7-3 and TRBJ2-5; 9 bases agree with TRBD1. V gave up 5 bases and J gave up 5 bases; unmatched junction bases: 6. This CDR3 contains 14 residues. The germline gives CDR1 SGHTA, CDR2 FQGTGA. The CDR3 DNA sequence: TGTGCCAGCAGCAGAACAGGGGGCGAGGAGACCCAGTACTTC. It encodes CASSRTGGEETQYF.

The CDR3 nucleotides read TGTGCCAGCAGTGCTCCAGGGTCTGCCGCAAGGCTCCACGAGCAGTACTTC. This encodes CASSAPGSAARLHEQYF. The chain employs TRBV2 and TRBJ2-7; TRBD1 is a possible D gene (5 bases). Germline-derived CDR1 and CDR2 are SNHLY and FYNNEI. The CDR3 contains 17 residues. V lost 4 bases and J lost 5, with 24 bases in between.

The rearrangement joins TRBV7-2 to TRBJ1-5; D is ambiguous. This CDR3 spans 13 amino acids. CDR1 SGHTA and CDR2 FQGNSA come from the germline V gene. The V and J ends lost 3 bases and 2 bases respectively, with 5 bases between them. CDR3 region: CASSFYGNQPQHF. The CDR3, as DNA: TGTGCCAGCAGCTTTTATGGCAATCAGCCCCAGCATTTT.

V and J are TRBV5-1 and TRBJ1-4, with D tentatively TRBD1 (5 bases). CDR1 is SGHRS, CDR2 YFSETQ, per germline. The CDR3 has 15 amino acids. Trimming stripped 0 bases from V and 7 bases from J, with 13 bases between. In DNA form, the CDR3 reads TGCGCCAGCAGCTTGGGAACAGGTGCTGGTGAAAAACTGTTTTTT. It translates to CASSLGTGAGEKLFF.

The J gene is TRBJ2-3, the V gene TRBV5-1; maybe TRBD2 (6 bases). Germline lookup yields CDR1 SGHRS and CDR2 YFSETQ. CDR3 length: 14 amino acids. With 3 bases removed from V and 1 base from J, the gap between germline ends came to 9 bases. The CDR3 region has the DNA TGCGCCAGCAGCTCATTAGCGGGCACAGATACGCAGTATTTT. Protein product: CASSSLAGTDTQYF.

This chain links TRBV13 with TRBJ2-5; TRBD2 matches at 10 bases. V shed 5 bases and J 2 bases; nucleotides not matched to a gene: 5. The CDR3 is made up of 15 amino acids. Germline V lookup: CDR1 PRHDT, CDR2 FYEKMQ (reference sequence). CDR3 coding DNA: TGTGCCAGCAGCCCGCGACTAGCGGGTCAAGAGACCCAGTACTTC. Its translation is CASSPRLAGQETQYF.

This chain links TRBV9 with TRBJ1-2; 11 bases fit TRBD1. The CDR3 covers 14 residues. After removal of 3 bases from V and 8 bases from J, the junction contained 6 bases not matched to a gene. Germline CDR1 and CDR2: SGDLS and YYNGEE. The CDR3 coding sequence is TGTGCCAGCAGCGAAGGACAGGGGGCGCGGGGCTACACCTTC. This sequence encodes CASSEGQGARGYTF.

The DNA for the CDR3 is TGTGCCAGCAGCTTTCAGGGTCGGACTGAAGCTTTCTTT. Its protein is CASSFQGRTEAFF. J is TRBJ1-1 and V is TRBV7-3; possible D gene TRBD1, 5 bases. CDR1 is SGHTA, CDR2 FQGTGA, per germline. There are 13 residues in the CDR3. V lost 3 bases and J 5 bases, leaving 10 bases between the germline ends.

The chain links TRBV11-1 to TRBJ2-1, with a possible D match to TRBD2 (7 bases). Per germline, CDR1 SGHAT and CDR2 FQDESV (reference sequence). V dropped 1 base and J dropped 6 bases, with 22 bases sitting between them. This CDR3 comprises 18 residues. Written as DNA, the CDR3 is TGTGCCAGCAGCTTAGAGGGGGGAGCGGGAATACAGGGCAATGAGCAGTTCTTC. Translating it yields CASSLEGGAGIQGNEQFF.

This CDR3 is CSVSGLRTDTQYF. The CDR3, as DNA: TGCAGCGTCTCGGGACTCCGCACAGATACGCAGTATTTT. The chain links TRBV29-1 to TRBJ2-3; TRBD2 is a possible D gene (6 bases). Per germline, CDR1 SQVTM and CDR2 ANQGSEA. With 6 bases removed from V and 1 base from J, the gap between germline ends came to 11 bases. This CDR3 contains 13 residues.

This clone occurred once. This chain connects TRBV5-1 to TRBJ2-7; TRBD1 matches at 9 bases. Germline lookup yields CDR1 SGHRS and CDR2 YFSETQ. After removal of 4 bases from V and 4 bases from J, the junction contained 6 bases not matched to a gene. The CDR3 contains 14 residues. The CDR3 reads CASSAGTGLYEQYF. In DNA form, the CDR3 reads TGCGCCAGCAGCGCCGGGACAGGGTTATACGAGCAGTACTTC.

The genes are TRBV7-2 and TRBJ2-5; D is unresolved. The CDR3 runs 13 residues. CDR1 is SGHTA, CDR2 FQGNSA, per germline. Trimming left V 1 base short and J 4 bases short, with 7 bases between. DNA of the CDR3: TGTGCCAGCAGCTTAGTTGCGAGAGAGACCCAGTACTTC. Its translation is CASSLVARETQYF.

This chain joins TRBV29-1 and TRBJ2-3; TRBD2 aligns across 13 bases. Germline assignment: CDR1 SQVTM and CDR2 ANQGSEA. The J segment lost 5 bases and the V segment lost 1 base, leaving 6 bases of the junction unmatched. This CDR3 contains 16 residues. As DNA, the CDR3 is TGCAGCGTTGAAGGGGGACTAGCGGGGAAGATAGATACGCAGTATTTT. Translation gives CSVEGGLAGKIDTQYF.

The chain carries TRBV7-9 and TRBJ1-2; maybe TRBD1 (5 bases). Germline CDR1 reads SEHNR; CDR2 reads FQNEAQ (reference sequence). This CDR3 comprises 12 residues. With 7 bases removed from V and 4 bases from J, the gap between germline ends came to 10 bases. The CDR3: CASTETVYGYTF. The CDR3 DNA reads TGTGCCAGCACCGAGACAGTCTATGGCTACACCTTC.

The genes are TRBV5-6 and TRBJ1-5; TRBD1 agrees at 8 bases. Germline assignment: CDR1 SGHDT and CDR2 YYEEEE. The CDR3 length is 12 residues. V gave up 2 bases and J gave up 11 bases; unmatched junction bases: 3. Here the CDR3 reads CASSLKQGAQHF. The DNA of the CDR3 is TGTGCCAGCAGCTTAAAACAGGGGGCCCAGCATTTT.

As DNA, the CDR3 is TGTGCCAGCAGCTTAATGGCGGGAGGGCCAAAAAATGAGCAGTTCTTC. Its translation is CASSLMAGGPKNEQFF. The rearrangement uses TRBV7-3 and TRBJ2-1, with 9 bases identical to TRBD2. Germline V CDR1 and CDR2: SGHTA, FQGTGA. The CDR3 totals 16 residues. Germline trimming cut 1 base from V and 7 bases from J; bases unmatched to any gene: 8.

By share, this clone ranks as medium-sized. This chain uses TRBV15 with TRBJ1-1; 10 bases line up with TRBD1. The CDR3 totals 15 residues. CDR1 is LNHNV, CDR2 YYDKDF, per germline (reference sequence). V trimming: 0 bases; J trimming: 8 bases; junction bases outside the gene matches: 6. The DNA for the CDR3 is TGTGCCACCAGCAGAGAGGGGACAGGGGTATCGGAAGCTTTCTTT. Its translation is CATSREGTGVSEAFF.